A selection of T cell receptor beta chains follows, all from one sample in a study of control samples from healthy donors and cancer patients. Measured with immunoSEQ multiplex PCR; TCRdb has only the in-frame clones, and not every one. The sample contains about 75,000 clones, approximately 88% of which appear only once. Sequenced: blood. These receptors were collected from a man between 45 and 60 years old in good health. The CDR3 runs from the conserved cysteine through the conserved F or W. A D gene is named only where the DNA matches it firmly. Expanded clones are given a class, and other clones once, few, many or no size at all.

j_call d_call v_call clone_size cdr3_nt cdr3_aa
TRBJ1-1 . TRBV3-1/TRBV3-2 . TGTGCCAGCAGCCCTCGGGCAGGGAGGAACACTGAAGCTTTCTTT CASSPRAGRNTEAFF
TRBJ2-5 . TRBV7-8 once TGTGCCAGCAGCTTAGCAACGGACCCCTCTGGGGCAGAGACCCAGTACTTC CASSLATDPSGAETQYF
TRBJ2-7 . TRBV4-3 . TGCGCCAGCAGCCGCGATAATCAAAGGGTCTACGAGCAGTACTTC CASSRDNQRVYEQYF
TRBJ2-5 . TRBV19 . TGTGCCAGTAGCTGGACGGGGGAGACCCAGTACTTC CASSWTGETQYF
TRBJ2-7 . TRBV6-5 once TGTGCCAGCAGCGAGGGGACTGCCTACGAGCAGTACTTC CASSEGTAYEQYF
TRBJ2-1 TRBD2 TRBV29-1 . TGCAGCGTTGAGGAGACTAGCGGGAGGGCCCAAGAGCAGTTCTTC CSVEETSGRAQEQFF
TRBJ2-7 TRBD1 TRBV11-3 once TGTGCCAGCAGCTCCAGGACAGGGTCCTCGGAGCAGTACTTC CASSSRTGSSEQYF
TRBJ1-5 . TRBV6-5 . TGTGCCAGCAATACAGAAGGCTGGGGTCAGCCCCAGCATTTT CASNTEGWGQPQHF
TRBJ2-7 TRBD2 TRBV29-1 . TGCAGCGTGGTGACTAGCGGTGCCTACGAGCAGTACTTC CSVVTSGAYEQYF
TRBJ2-1 . TRBV14 . TGTGCCAGCAGCCTCCCATACAATGAGCAGTTCTTC CASSLPYNEQFF
TRBJ1-1 . TRBV12-5 . TGTGCTAGTGGTTTGGACCTGTACAAGGCTACTGAAGCTTTCTTT CASGLDLYKATEAFF
TRBJ1-4 . TRBV19 few TGTGCCAGTAGTATCCGGGACACACTCAATGAAAAACTGTTTTTT CASSIRDTLNEKLFF
TRBJ2-2 . TRBV4-3 . TGCGCCAGCAGCCAAGATGGTTGGGGCACCGGGGAGCTGTTTTTT CASSQDGWGTGELFF
TRBJ2-5 TRBD2 TRBV6-4 . TGTGCCAGCAACGGACTAGAAGAGACCCAGTACTTC CASNGLEETQYF
TRBJ2-7 TRBD2 TRBV7-9 . TGTGCCAGCAGCCCTGGGGGTCTAGCGGGCTACGAGCAGTACTTC CASSPGGLAGYEQYF
TRBJ2-1 TRBD2 TRBV5-8 few TGTGCCAGCAGGCGCCCCGGGACTAGCGGGAGGGAAGGCTACAATGAGCAGTTCTTC CASRRPGTSGREGYNEQFF
TRBJ2-7 . TRBV28 . TGTGCCAGCAGTTTCCGAGACAGGAGAATCTTGGACGAGCAGTACTTC CASSFRDRRILDEQYF
TRBJ2-7 . TRBV19 . TGTGCCAGTAGTTTTAGTCTCTCGTACGAGCAGTACTTC CASSFSLSYEQYF
TRBJ2-4 TRBD2 TRBV2 . TGTGCCAGCAGCAAGACTAGCGCCCCCCCATACATTCAGTACTTC CASSKTSAPPYIQYF
TRBJ2-7 TRBD1 TRBV7-3 once TGTGCCAGCAGCTTATCGGGACAGGGTTACGAGCAGTACTTC CASSLSGQGYEQYF
TRBJ2-5 . TRBV6-5 . TGTGCCAGCAGTTACTCAGGGTTTCAAGAGACCCAGTACTTC CASSYSGFQETQYF
TRBJ2-1 . TRBV30 once TGTGCCTGGAGCAGCTCCTACAATGAGCAGTTCTTC CAWSSSYNEQFF
TRBJ2-1 . TRBV12-3/TRBV12-4 . TGTGCCAGCAGTTTATGGGACGAGCAGTTCTTC CASSLWDEQFF
TRBJ1-3 TRBD1 TRBV6-6 . TGTGCCAGCAGCCCGTCCGACAGGGCTGCTGGAAACACCATATATTTT CASSPSDRAAGNTIYF
TRBJ2-6 TRBD1 TRBV14 . TGTGCCAGCAGCCAAGTTTTCAGGGGGCGAGCCAACGTCCTGACTTTC CASSQVFRGRANVLTF